A selection of T cell receptor beta chains follows, all from one sample in a study of OX40 agonist ivuxolimab in advanced cancers. TCRdb keeps only in-frame clones here, not all; method: immunoSEQ multiplex PCR. This sample has tens of thousands of clones, with approximately 86% found just once. The sample here was CD4+ or CD8+ T cells sorted from blood, taken in a trial of the OX40 agonist ivuxolimab. These receptors were collected from an adult with an advanced solid tumor such as melanoma, head and neck, liver or kidney cancer. CDR3s include the opening cysteine and the closing phenylalanine or tryptophan. D genes are given only for firm matches. Expanded clones get a size class; other rows say once, few or many, or leave the size out.

-	-	TRBJ1-1	TRBV18	TGTGCCAGCTCACCAGTACAGGGTAACACTGAAGCTTTCTTT	CASSPVQGNTEAFF
-	-	TRBJ2-5	TRBV5-6	TGTGCCAGCAGCCTTCTTGTGGGACCCGTCCAAGAGACCCAGTACTTC	CASSLLVGPVQETQYF
-	-	TRBJ1-3	TRBV27	TGTGCCAGCAGTTTCTCCGGGCTGGGGGGAAACACCATATATTTT	CASSFSGLGGNTIYF
TRBD2	few	TRBJ2-2	TRBV9	TGTGCCAGCAGCGTGTCGGGAGGGGCCGGGGAGCTGTTTTTT	CASSVSGGAGELFF
-	once	TRBJ1-2	TRBV1	TGCACCAGCAGCCAAACCGGACAGGGGGCCTGTGGCTACACCTTC	CTSSQTGQGACGYTF
-	-	TRBJ2-7	TRBV6-1	TGTGCCAGCAGTGAAGCCCTAGGGCAGCTAAGGTACGAGCAGTACTTC	CASSEALGQLRYEQYF
TRBD1	-	TRBJ1-2	TRBV6-6	TGTGCCAGCAGACATCCTACAGGGGGCGGCGGCTACACCTTC	CASRHPTGGGGYTF
TRBD2	-	TRBJ2-5	TRBV4-2	TGTGCCAGCAGCCCCTCGGGCGGCGGGGGGGGGACCCAGTACTTC	CASSPSGGGGGTQYF
TRBD2	-	TRBJ2-1	TRBV7-9	TGTGCCAGCAGCTTGCTCACCGGGACTAGCGGGAGTCGATTCTTC	CASSLLTGTSGSRFF
TRBD1	-	TRBJ2-7	TRBV28	TGTGCCAGCAGTTCCTACAGGGGTGTGGGGGTCTACGAGCAGTACTTC	CASSSYRGVGVYEQYF
-	-	TRBJ1-1	TRBV5-1	TGCGCCAGCAGCACCGGGTCTTACACTGAAGCTTTCTTT	CASSTGSYTEAFF
TRBD1	-	TRBJ2-2	TRBV29-1	TGCAGCGTTTATAAGGGGGCAACGAACACCGGGGAGCTGTTTTTT	CSVYKGATNTGELFF
-	-	TRBJ2-7	TRBV18	TGTGCCAGCTCACCACGGCCATGGGCGTACGAGCAGTACTTC	CASSPRPWAYEQYF
-	-	TRBJ2-7	TRBV7-2	TGTGCCAGCAGCGTACAACAGGGCTCCTACGAGCAGTACTTC	CASSVQQGSYEQYF
TRBD1	-	TRBJ2-5	TRBV25-1	TGTGCCAGCAGTAAAACCCGGGACAGGGGATTGGAGACCCAGTACTTC	CASSKTRDRGLETQYF
-	-	TRBJ1-5	TRBV18	TGTGCCAGCTCCTACGGGGCAGGCAATCAGCCCCAGCATTTT	CASSYGAGNQPQHF
-	-	TRBJ2-4	TRBV21-1	TGTGCCAGCAGCAAACTACAGGGCTTGGCCAAAAACATTCAGTACTTC	CASSKLQGLAKNIQYF
TRBD2	once	TRBJ2-2	TRBV6-1	TGTGCCAGCAGTGAAGAGGGAGGGTACACCGGGGAGCTGTTTTTT	CASSEEGGYTGELFF
-	-	TRBJ1-5	TRBV19	TGTGCCAGTAGCCAAGACAGCAATCAGCCCCAGCATTTT	CASSQDSNQPQHF
TRBD2	-	TRBJ2-7	TRBV7-2	TGTGCCAGCAGCTTAGTTAGCGGGACCCACGAGCAGTACTTC	CASSLVSGTHEQYF
-	-	TRBJ1-2	TRBV28	TGTGCCAGCAGTTCCAGCTCGACAGCGTCGTGGGTCCACACCTTC	CASSSSSTASWVHTF
TRBD1	-	TRBJ2-7	TRBV9	TGTGCCAGCAGCTCTACCGGGACAGAAAAGCAGTACTTC	CASSSTGTEKQYF
TRBD2	-	TRBJ2-7	TRBV4-3	TGCGCCAGCAGCCAATCTCCTAGCGGGAGGTCCTACGAGCAGTACTTC	CASSQSPSGRSYEQYF
TRBD1	-	TRBJ1-4	TRBV5-6	TGTGCCAGCAGCGCCGGGACAGGACTTAATGAAAAACTGTTTTTT	CASSAGTGLNEKLFF
-	-	TRBJ2-1	TRBV28	TGTGCCAGCATAGATAGCGGCTCCTACAATGAGCAGTTCTTC	CASIDSGSYNEQFF
TRBD1	-	TRBJ2-2	TRBV19	TGTGCCAGTAGATCTCCGAACAGGGGGCAAGGCACCGGGGAGCTGTTTTTT	CASRSPNRGQGTGELFF
-	-	TRBJ1-2	TRBV7-9	TGTGCCAGCAGCCCCCCACAAGCGGTGGACTATGGCTACACCTTC	CASSPPQAVDYGYTF
-	-	TRBJ2-2	TRBV1	TGCACCAGCAGCCAAGAGGTATTCGCCGGGGAGCTGTTTTTT	CTSSQEVFAGELFF
-	-	TRBJ1-1	TRBV5-1	TGCGCCAGCAGCTTGGCCTCAAGACAGATGAACACTGAAGCTTTCTTT	CASSLASRQMNTEAFF
-	-	TRBJ2-5	TRBV5-4	TGTGCCAGCAGCTTGATGGGAGGCGAGACCCAGTACTTC	CASSLMGGETQYF
TRBD2	-	TRBJ2-1	TRBV4-3	TGCGCCAGCAGCCAAGCAATAGCGGGAGTAGTCCATGAGCAGTTCTTC	CASSQAIAGVVHEQFF